The 32 T cell receptor beta chains below all came from one sample that was sequenced in a study of shared clonotypes between healthy human individuals. TCRdb's copy holds only in-frame clones and misses some; the assay was immunoSEQ multiplex PCR. Among 2 million to 2.5 million clones listed, approximately 90% were seen once. The sample consisted of naive CD4+ T cells from PBMCs. As for subset: CD45RA+ positively selected. These receptors were taken from a man between 18 and 35 years old in good health. Some clones in this sample may be carry-over from other donors' samples.

The rearrangement links TRBV10-2 to TRBJ2-7, with 12 positions matching TRBD2. V lost 6 bases to trimming and J lost 6 bases; unmatched junction nucleotides: 9. CDR1 WSHSY and CDR2 SAAADI come from the germline V gene. The CDR3 runs to 15 residues. DNA for the CDR3: TGCGCCAGCAGGGCTCTAGCGGGAGGGCTACGCGAGCAGTACTTC. Its translation is CASRALAGGLREQYF.

This clone has a single count. The J gene is TRBJ2-1, the V gene TRBV19, with 13 bases matching TRBD2. Trimming took 7 bases from V and 5 from J; bases not matched to a gene: 5. Per germline, CDR1 LNHDA and CDR2 SQIVND (reference sequence). There are 15 residues in the CDR3. Here the CDR3 reads CASNPLAGGDNEQFF. CDR3 sequence (DNA): TGTGCCAGTAACCCACTAGCGGGAGGGGACAATGAGCAGTTCTTC.

This clone was observed once. This chain uses TRBV27 with TRBJ2-1; 8 nucleotides line up with TRBD2. This CDR3 comprises 16 residues. The V segment lost 2 bases and the J segment 5 bases; nucleotides outside the gene matches: 8. Germline CDR1 is MNHEY and CDR2 is SMNVEV (reference sequence). DNA of the CDR3: TGTGCCAGCAGTTTACTGGGACTAGGACGGGACAATGAGCAGTTCTTC. Protein: CASSLLGLGRDNEQFF.

The rearrangement links TRBV7-3 to TRBJ2-3, with a tentative D call TRBD1 (6 bases). Germline V gene lookup returns CDR1 SGHTA and CDR2 FQGTGA. V was cut by 0 bases and J by 4 bases, with 11 bases left in between. This CDR3 has 15 amino acids. In nucleotides, the CDR3 is TGTGCCAGCAGCTTAACGAGACAGGAGTCAGATACGCAGTATTTT. It translates to CASSLTRQESDTQYF.

This clone has only one observation. This sequence joins TRBV6-5 and TRBJ1-2; D is uncertain. V lost 0 bases to trimming and J lost 4 bases, with 15 bases between them. CDR3 length equals 16 residues. Germline assignment: CDR1 MNHEY and CDR2 SVGAGI. Here the CDR3 reads CASSYSNLGRGYGYTF. The CDR3 nucleotides are TGTGCCAGCAGTTACTCCAACCTTGGACGGGGCTATGGCTACACCTTC.

The rearrangement joins TRBV30 to TRBJ1-1; D unresolved. The germline CDR1 and CDR2 sequences are GTSNPN and SVGIG (reference sequence). CDR3 size: 13 residues. V lost 0 bases and J lost 2, with 7 bases in between. The DNA of the CDR3 is TGTGCCTGGAGTGTAACTTTCAACACTGAAGCTTTCTTT. Encoded protein: CAWSVTFNTEAFF.

The V call is TRBV19, the J call TRBJ1-5; tentatively, D is TRBD1 (5 bases). V shed 10 bases and J shed 7 bases, with 17 bases lying between them. The length of the CDR3 is 13 residues. Germline CDR1 LNHDA, CDR2 SQIVND (reference sequence). The DNA of the CDR3 is TGTGCCATTGCCCAAAGGGGCGGGCAGCCCCAGCATTTT. Its protein product is CAIAQRGGQPQHF.

The gene calls are TRBV7-9 and TRBJ1-5, with D possibly being TRBD1 (5 bases). Trimming shortened V by 3 bases and J by 6 bases, and 18 bases separated the two germline ends. The CDR3 extends over 16 amino acids. The germline gives CDR1 SEHNR, CDR2 FQNEAQ (reference sequence). CDR3 sequence reads: CASSFSEGPGGQPQHF. The CDR3 bases are TGTGCCAGCAGCTTTTCGGAGGGCCCGGGGGGTCAGCCCCAGCATTTT.

The rearrangement joins TRBV5-1 to TRBJ2-5; no clear D gene. The V gene's germline CDR1 is SGHRS and CDR2 YFSETQ. The CDR3 covers 14 residues. The V end was cut by 0 bases, the J end by 1 base, with 7 bases between. The CDR3 nucleotides read TGCGCCAGCAGCTTGGGACGGACCCAAGAGACCCAGTACTTC. Residues: CASSLGRTQETQYF.

The chain carries TRBV5-4 and TRBJ2-7, with TRBD1 as a possible D gene (5 bases). There are 16 residues in the CDR3. The germline gives CDR1 SGHNT, CDR2 YYREEE (reference sequence). V lost 0 bases, J lost 2 bases, and 15 bases lay in between. The CDR3 coding sequence is TGTGCCAGCAGCTTGGAAGGGGTGGGCAGCCCCTACGAGCAGTACTTC. This codes for CASSLEGVGSPYEQYF.

J is TRBJ2-2 and V is TRBV4-3; either TRBD1 or TRBD2 may fit D (5 bases each). The CDR3 is 15 residues long. The germline V gene encodes CDR1 LGHNA and CDR2 YSLEER. V lost 0 bases and J 8 bases, leaving 13 bases between the germline ends. CDR3 region: CASSQERRGTGELFF. CDR3 in DNA: TGCGCCAGCAGCCAAGAACGCCGGGGCACGGGGGAGCTGTTTTTT.

J is TRBJ2-3 and V is TRBV6-1; 8 nucleotides align to TRBD1. The CDR3 has 14 residues. In germline, CDR1 is MNHNS, CDR2 SASEGT. Trimming removed 4 bases from V and 4 bases from J; junction bases left unmatched: 4. In DNA form, the CDR3 reads TGTGCCAGCAGTGCGGACAGGGTCCCAGATACGCAGTATTTT. Residues: CASSADRVPDTQYF.

The chain links TRBV25-1 to TRBJ2-3; 7 nucleotides align to TRBD1. The CDR3 is made up of 11 amino acids. From germline, CDR1 is MGHDK and CDR2 SYGVNS. After removal of 6 bases from V and 9 bases from J, the junction contained 3 bases not matched to a gene. Written as DNA, the CDR3 is TGTGCCAGCAGCTACAGGGGAACGCAGTATTTT. Protein: CASSYRGTQYF.

The chain is built from TRBV7-7 and TRBJ2-1; TRBD2 aligns across 7 bases. The CDR3 spans 16 residues. After removal of 3 bases from V and 0 bases from J, the junction contained 5 bases not matched to a gene. The germline V gene encodes CDR1 SSHAT and CDR2 FNYEAQ (reference sequence). CDR3 bases: TGTGCCAGCAGCTTGGCCGGGACTACCTCCTACAATGAGCAGTTCTTC. Its protein product is CASSLAGTTSYNEQFF.

V usage is TRBV7-3 and J usage is TRBJ2-7; tentatively, D is TRBD1 (5 bases). Trimming shortened V by 2 bases and J by 3 bases, and 11 bases separated the two germline ends. Germline lookup yields CDR1 SGHTA and CDR2 FQGTGA. This CDR3 region has 14 residues. The CDR3 nucleotides are TGTGCCAGCAGCTTACAGGCAGGGAACTACGAGCAGTACTTC. Its translation is CASSLQAGNYEQYF.

This clone was counted once. The chain is built from TRBV28 and TRBJ2-1; weak D call: TRBD1 (6 bases). From germline, CDR1 is MDHEN and CDR2 SYDVKM. V lost 11 bases, J lost 0 bases, and 11 bases lay in between. CDR3 length: 13 residues. The CDR3 loop is CASQGDSYNEQFF. CDR3 in DNA: TGTGCCTCACAGGGAGACTCCTACAATGAGCAGTTCTTC.

About this clone itself: Other DNA sequences in this specimen translate into the identical CDR3. This chain uses TRBV30 with TRBJ1-5, with D uncertain. Germline-derived CDR1 and CDR2 are GTSNPN and SVGIG (reference sequence). The V end was cut by 1 base, the J end by 7 bases, with 8 bases between. CDR3 length equals 12 residues. In DNA form, the CDR3 reads TGTGCCTGGAGTGGGGGAAGCCAGCCCCAGCATTTT. It yields the protein CAWSGGSQPQHF.

The J gene is TRBJ2-4, the V gene TRBV10-1; 9 bases match TRBD1. This CDR3 is 14 amino acids long. The germline V gene encodes CDR1 WNHNN and CDR2 SYGVQD (reference sequence). V lost 7 bases to trimming and J lost 7 bases; unmatched junction nucleotides: 8. The CDR3 protein is CASNHRGRGNIQYF. The CDR3 DNA follows: TGCGCCAGCAACCACAGGGGGCGGGGGAACATTCAGTACTTC.

The CDR3, as DNA: TGCAGTGCTAGATTAGGAAACACCATATATTTT. Translated: CSARLGNTIYF. The genes are TRBV20-1 and TRBJ1-3; D gene unclear. Germline V lookup: CDR1 DFQATT, CDR2 SNEGSKA (reference sequence). V dropped 2 bases and J dropped 4 bases, with 3 bases sitting between them. The CDR3 extends over 11 amino acids.

The J gene is TRBJ2-7, the V gene TRBV5-1, with 7 bases lining up with TRBD1. After removal of 4 bases from V and 7 bases from J, the junction contained 8 bases not matched to a gene. The CDR3 spans 13 residues. Germline CDR1 is SGHRS and CDR2 is YFSETQ. CDR3 loop: CASSPDRFQEQYF. The DNA for the CDR3 is TGCGCCAGCAGCCCGGACAGGTTTCAGGAGCAGTACTTC.

The V and J genes are TRBV28 and TRBJ2-1, with D tentatively TRBD2 (6 bases). The V gene's germline CDR1 is MDHEN and CDR2 SYDVKM. The CDR3 loop spans 16 amino acids. Trimming removed 2 bases from V and 0 bases from J, with 11 bases in between. CDR3 sequence reads: CASSLSGLSSYNEQFF. CDR3 coding DNA: TGTGCCAGCAGTTTAAGCGGGTTAAGCTCCTACAATGAGCAGTTCTTC.

With regard to this clone: Distinct nucleotide sequences in the sample also encode this CDR3. The chain joins TRBV5-1 to TRBJ1-1; D unclear. This CDR3 has 15 amino acids. The ends were cut back, 4 bases at V and 1 base at J, with 14 bases in the middle. Looked up from germline, CDR1 is SGHRS and CDR2 is YFSETQ. The CDR3 spells CASSVEGGRNTEAFF. CDR3 in DNA: TGCGCCAGCAGCGTCGAGGGAGGGAGGAACACTGAAGCTTTCTTT.

This sequence joins TRBV2 and TRBJ2-3, with D possibly being TRBD2 (6 bases). The V gene lost 4 bases and the J gene lost 0 bases, with 14 bases spanning the gap. CDR1 is SNHLY and CDR2 is FYNNEI in the germline V gene. The CDR3 totals 16 residues. The CDR3 spells CASSVFLASSTDTQYF. The CDR3 DNA follows: TGTGCCAGCAGTGTCTTTCTAGCGTCTAGCACAGATACGCAGTATTTT. The variable domain in full, completed from reference TRBV2 and TRBJ2-3, reads EPEVTQTPSHQVTQMGQEVILRCVPISNHLYFYWYRQILGQKVEFLVSFYNNEISEKSEIFDDQFSVERPDGSNFTLKIRSTKLEDSAMYFCASSVFLASSTDTQYFGPGTRLTVL.

This chain uses TRBV30 with TRBJ2-2; D not certain. Germline CDR1 reads GTSNPN; CDR2 reads SVGIG (reference sequence). V was pared by 1 base and J by 7 bases, with 4 bases between. The CDR3 covers 11 residues. CDR3 DNA: TGTGCCTGGAGTGGGAACGGGGAGCTGTTTTTT. This codes for CAWSGNGELFF.

J is TRBJ2-3 and V is TRBV15; 7 nucleotides agree with TRBD2. With 5 bases clipped from V and 2 bases from J, the junction kept 10 bases outside the gene matches. This CDR3 spans 16 amino acids. CDR1 and CDR2 (germline): LNHNV, YYDKDF (reference sequence). Written as DNA, the CDR3 is TGTGCCACCAGCTCAGACCTGGGGGACTACACAGATACGCAGTATTTT. Amino acid sequence: CATSSDLGDYTDTQYF. Looking up the rest from reference TRBV15 and TRBJ2-3 gives the full variable domain: DAMVIQNPRYQVTQFGKPVTLSCSQTLNHNVMYWYQQKSSQAPKLLFHYYDKDFNNEADTPDNFQSRRPNTSFCFLDIRSPGLGDTAMYLCATSSDLGDYTDTQYFGPGTRLTVL.

The chain is built from TRBV19 and TRBJ2-5; the match to TRBD1 covers 10 bases. The J segment lost 2 bases and the V segment lost 5 bases, leaving 8 bases of the junction unmatched. The V gene's germline CDR1 is LNHDA and CDR2 SQIVND (reference sequence). CDR3 length equals 16 residues. The CDR3 nucleotides are TGTGCCAGTAGTTTAAATCCGGGACAGGGGCAAGAGACCCAGTACTTC. This translates into CASSLNPGQGQETQYF.

The rearrangement uses TRBV5-1 and TRBJ2-7, with 11 nucleotides matching TRBD2. After removal of 4 bases from V and 5 bases from J, the junction contained 5 bases not matched to a gene. Germline V gives CDR1 SGHRS, CDR2 YFSETQ. The CDR3 contains 14 residues. For the CDR3, the DNA is TGCGCCAGCAGCGACTTGACTAGCGGGAACGAGCAGTACTTC. As protein: CASSDLTSGNEQYF.

The count of this clone is one. J is TRBJ2-1 and V is TRBV6-1; no definite D call. Trimming removed 2 bases from V and 9 bases from J, with 14 bases in between. CDR1 MNHNS and CDR2 SASEGT come from the germline V gene. There are 14 residues in the CDR3. CDR3: CASSELVRAVEQFF. In nucleotides, the CDR3 is TGTGCCAGCAGTGAATTGGTCAGAGCCGTTGAGCAGTTCTTC.

The chain joins TRBV28 to TRBJ2-7; 9 bases line up with TRBD1. Germline CDR1 is MDHEN and CDR2 is SYDVKM. V lost 5 bases and J lost 3; bases outside the gene matches: 8. This CDR3 contains 15 residues. CDR3 in DNA: TGTGCCAGCAGTCGTGGACAGGGGACCTTCTACGAGCAGTACTTC. Its protein is CASSRGQGTFYEQYF.

The chain employs TRBV6-6 and TRBJ2-1; TRBD2 is a possible D gene (6 bases). The V end was cut by 10 bases, the J end by 7 bases, with 23 bases between. This CDR3 spans 15 amino acids. The germline V gene has CDR1 MNHNY and CDR2 SVGAGI (reference sequence). CDR3 DNA: TGTGCCACCGGCTCGTTTGCGGGAATCGGGAATGAGCAGTTCTTC. Its translation is CATGSFAGIGNEQFF.

The V call is TRBV4-2, the J call TRBJ2-3; D unresolved. V lost 4 bases and J 2 bases, leaving 16 bases between the germline ends. The CDR3 has 16 residues. CDR1 is LGHNA and CDR2 is YNFKEQ in the germline V gene. The CDR3 is CASSPWVGDSTDTQYF. DNA for the CDR3: TGTGCCAGCAGCCCCTGGGTGGGTGACTCCACAGATACGCAGTATTTT.

The gene calls are TRBV27 and TRBJ2-6; 8 nucleotides agree with TRBD1. V lost 6 bases, J lost 0 bases, and 10 bases stayed unmatched. In germline, CDR1 is MNHEY, CDR2 SMNVEV (reference sequence). The CDR3 consists of 18 residues. Written as DNA, the CDR3 is TGTGCCAGCAGACCCCTCGGGACAGGCCGCTCTGGGGCCAACGTCCTGACTTTC. As protein: CASRPLGTGRSGANVLTF.